Listed below are T cell receptor beta chains from one sample, sequenced in a study of graft-versus-host responses after intestinal transplantation. Their cognate antigens are unknown. The table came from immunoSEQ multiplex PCR; TCRdb's copy has only in-frame clones and leaves some out. The sample lists 20,000 to 25,000 clones, about four fifths seen once, with 0.93% in the top ten. The source was unstimulated CD8+ T cells sorted from spleen or lymph node cells, collected before transplant. Receptors were obtained from a human donor who was the organ donor for an intestinal transplant. Both conserved end residues are part of each CDR3. The order of the fields is J gene, D gene, clone size, V gene, CDR3 DNA, CDR3 protein. D genes are given only for firm matches. Part of the rows lack a size; the others show once, few, many or a class for expanded clones.

>TRBJ1-2|TRBD1|.|TRBV4-3
TGCGCCAGCAGCCACGGGACAGGGGAGAGGAACGGCTACACCTTC
CASSHGTGERNGYTF
>TRBJ2-7|.|.|TRBV16
TGTGCCAGCAGCCCCAGGGGGGAATCCTACGAGCAGTACTTC
CASSPRGESYEQYF
>TRBJ2-5|.|.|TRBV5-1
TGCGCCAGCAGCTTGGATTCTGAGACCCAGTACTTC
CASSLDSETQYF
>TRBJ2-1|TRBD1|.|TRBV27
TGTGCCACGCTAACCGGGACAGGGTCCTACAATGAGCAGTTCTTC
CATLTGTGSYNEQFF
>TRBJ2-5|TRBD1|.|TRBV5-6
TGTGCCAGCAGCTGCTCCGGGACAGAAGAGACCCAGTACTTC
CASSCSGTEETQYF
>TRBJ2-7|TRBD2|.|TRBV27
TGTGCCAGCAGTATCCGCGGGGGGGGCTCCTACGAGCAGTACTTC
CASSIRGGGSYEQYF
>TRBJ2-2|.|.|TRBV27
TGTGCCAGCAGTTGGGCCGGGGGCCCCGGGGAGCTGTTTTTT
CASSWAGGPGELFF
>TRBJ2-1|.|.|TRBV7-6
TGTGCCAGCAGCTTAGGGAAGGGCATATTCTACAATGAGCAGTTCTTC
CASSLGKGIFYNEQFF
>TRBJ2-7|.|.|TRBV19
TGTGCCAGTAGTATAGATTCTGGACTCGCTACGGGGGAGCAGTATTTC
CASSIDSGLATGEQYF
>TRBJ2-1|.|.|TRBV4-1
TGCGCCAGCAGCGACAGCTCCTACAATGAGCAGTTCTTC
CASSDSSYNEQFF
>TRBJ2-7|.|.|TRBV15
TGTGCCACCAGTAATCCGGACAGAGGGATCGCTGTTCTGTACTTC
CATSNPDRGIAVLYF
>TRBJ2-2|TRBD2|.|TRBV4-3
TGCGCCAGCAGCCAAGAACCTGGACTAGCGGGGGCGAACACCGGGGAGCTGTTTTTT
CASSQEPGLAGANTGELFF
>TRBJ1-5|.|few|TRBV19
TGTGCCAGTAGTAGAGGTGAGGGGGGTCAGCCCCAGCATTTT
CASSRGEGGQPQHF
>TRBJ1-1|.|.|TRBV5-1
TGCGCCAGCAGCTCCCGGGCTACGGGGACTGAAGCTTTCTTT
CASSSRATGTEAFF
>TRBJ1-1|.|.|TRBV28
TGTGCCAGCAGTTTTCGGAACACTGAAGCTTTCTTT
CASSFRNTEAFF
>TRBJ2-1|.|.|TRBV7-2
TGTGCCAGCAGCTTCCCCTACAATGAGCAGTTCTTC
CASSFPYNEQFF
>TRBJ1-5|.|.|TRBV19
TGTGCCAGTAGTATGAGCACCCGCCATGGTCAGCCCCAGCATTTT
CASSMSTRHGQPQHF
>TRBJ2-3|TRBD1|.|TRBV7-9
TGTGCCAGCAGCTCTGGTAACAGGGGGCCTACGCACGCTACGCAGTATTTT
CASSSGNRGPTHATQYF
>TRBJ2-7|.|.|TRBV27
TGTGCCAGCAGTTTGGCCCGCACATCCTACGAGCAGTACTTC
CASSLARTSYEQYF
>TRBJ1-2|TRBD1|few|TRBV25-1
TGTGCCAGCACCTCGGACAGGGCATATGGCTACACCTTC
CASTSDRAYGYTF
>TRBJ1-5|.|.|TRBV9
TGTGCCAGCAGCGTAGCAGGGGCGCAGCCCCAGCATTTT
CASSVAGAQPQHF
>TRBJ2-2|.|.|TRBV6-4
TGTGCCAGCAGTGACAGGGCGGACGGGGAGCTGTTTTTT
CASSDRADGELFF
>TRBJ1-1|.|.|TRBV2
TGTGCCAGCTATGCGAGACAGGCGATGAACACTGAAGCTTTCTTT
CASYARQAMNTEAFF
>TRBJ2-5|TRBD1|.|TRBV18
TGTGCCAGCTCACCACCCCCAGGGGGCAGGGAGACCCAGTACTTC
CASSPPPGGRETQYF
>TRBJ2-7|TRBD1|.|TRBV2
TGTGCCAGCAGTCCCCCTCCGGACAGGGGTTTCCACGAGCAGTACTTC
CASSPPPDRGFHEQYF
>TRBJ1-5|.|.|TRBV5-4
TGTGCCAGCAGCTTGGACGGGAAGGTGGGTCAGCCCCAGCATTTT
CASSLDGKVGQPQHF
>TRBJ2-1|TRBD2|.|TRBV4-1
TGCGCCAGCAGCCAAGAGGTAGCGGGGGTCCCCAATGAGCAGTTCTTC
CASSQEVAGVPNEQFF
>TRBJ2-2|TRBD2|few|TRBV5-1
TGCGCCAGCTCGAGGTTGGTAGCGGGCACGATCGGCACCGGGGAGCTGTTTTTT
CASSRLVAGTIGTGELFF
>TRBJ1-6|.|.|TRBV13
TGTGCCAGCAGCTTAGAAGATTCACCCCTCCACTTT
CASSLEDSPLHF
>TRBJ1-1|.|.|TRBV30
TGTGCCTGGAGTGTACTCCGGGGGAACACTGAAGCTTTCTTT
CAWSVLRGNTEAFF
>TRBJ2-7|.|.|TRBV30
TGTGCCTGGGCCCTAGGACACACCTACGAGCAGTACTTC
CAWALGHTYEQYF
>TRBJ2-1|TRBD1|.|TRBV9
TGTGCCAGCGGCTCGGGGACAGGGAGTAATGAGCAGTTCTTC
CASGSGTGSNEQFF
>TRBJ2-7|.|.|TRBV7-9
TGTGCCAGTAATAGGGGCAGGGACGAGCAGTACTTC
CASNRGRDEQYF
>TRBJ1-2|.|.|TRBV19
TGTGCCAGTAGTCCAGGGACCAACTATGGCTACACCTTC
CASSPGTNYGYTF
>TRBJ2-3|TRBD2|.|TRBV19
TGTGCCAGTAGTATAATTAGCGGGGGCGCAGATACGCAGTATTTT
CASSIISGGADTQYF
>TRBJ2-7|.|.|TRBV5-1
TGCGCCAGCAGTGGCCTGGCCCGGCACGAGCAGTACTTC
CASSGLARHEQYF
>TRBJ1-6|.|once|TRBV6-6
TGTGCCAGCAGTTATTTCCGGGGGAGCAATTCACCCCTCCACTTT
CASSYFRGSNSPLHF
>TRBJ1-2|.|.|TRBV19
TGTGCCAGTAGTATTGGTTTACTAGATAACTATGGCTACACCTTC
CASSIGLLDNYGYTF
>TRBJ1-2|TRBD1|.|TRBV13
TGTGCCAGCAGCGTAGTACAGGGGGCCGACTATGGCTACACCTTC
CASSVVQGADYGYTF
>TRBJ1-1|.|.|TRBV5-1
TGCGCCAGCTCACCAGCCGGAGGGAACACTGAAGCTTTCTTT
CASSPAGGNTEAFF
>TRBJ1-2|.|.|TRBV6-5
TGTGCCAGCAGCCCAAACGGTCCGTTTTTTGGCTACACCTTC
CASSPNGPFFGYTF
>TRBJ1-1|.|.|TRBV12-5
TGTGCTAGTGGTTTGAAGGGGACCCCACCTGAAGCTTTCTTT
CASGLKGTPPEAFF
>TRBJ2-1|.|.|TRBV7-8
TGTGCCAGCAGCGACCCGCGACAGCGGAGTCTGAGCTCCTACAATGAGCAGTTCTTC
CASSDPRQRSLSSYNEQFF